Below, 18 T cell receptor beta chains from the same sample are listed, as sequenced in a study of beta chain features in type 1 diabetes. The isolated RNA, all of it, was reverse transcribed, so expressed TCRB transcripts were what got sequenced. Only in-frame clones appear in the TCRdb table, and some are missing; sequencing was by immunoSEQ multiplex PCR. The profile shows about 350,000 clones, roughly a fifth of them singletons. Sequencing was done on a sample of naive CD4+ T cells from blood. These receptors originate from a woman under 30 in good health.

V is TRBV30 and J is TRBJ2-2; 8 bases line up with TRBD2. Germline loops: CDR1 GTSNPN, CDR2 SVGIG (reference sequence). Trimming at V came to 4 bases and at J to 5 bases, leaving 15 bases not matched to a gene. This CDR3 region has 17 residues. The CDR3 loop reads CAWMPPGTSGGTGELFF. DNA of the CDR3: TGTGCCTGGATGCCCCCCGGGACTAGTGGAGGAACCGGGGAGCTGTTTTTT.

This clone occurred a few times. The chain recombines TRBV25-1 with TRBJ2-7; 7 nucleotides agree with TRBD1. V was clipped by 8 bases and J by 7 bases; unmatched bases: 11. The length of the CDR3 is 13 residues. CDR1 and CDR2 from the germline V gene are MGHDK and SYGVNS. CDR3 sequence (DNA): TGTGCCAGCTCCCAGACAGGGTCATCTGAGCAGTACTTC. This translates into CASSQTGSSEQYF.

This clone was observed a few times. The gene calls are TRBV30 and TRBJ2-1; TRBD2 matches 15 bases. Trimming cost V 2 bases and J 14 bases; bases outside gene matches: 4. CDR1 and CDR2 from the germline V gene are GTSNPN and SVGIG (reference sequence). The CDR3 length is 13 residues. As DNA, the CDR3 is TGTGCCTGGAGTCCCGGGACTAGCGGGGGGAAGTTCTTC. Protein product: CAWSPGTSGGKFF.

V and J are TRBV11-3 and TRBJ2-2; 7 nucleotides align to TRBD1. V gave up 7 bases and J gave up 6 bases; unmatched junction bases: 14. The germline V gene encodes CDR1 SGHNT and CDR2 YENEEA. This CDR3 contains 16 residues. CDR3 protein: CASTIHRGRQSGELFF. CDR3 DNA sequence: TGTGCCAGCACCATACACAGGGGCAGGCAGTCCGGGGAGCTGTTTTTT.

This clone was counted a few times. The gene calls are TRBV5-1 and TRBJ2-2, with a weak D call TRBD1 (6 bases). V lost 0 bases, J lost 5 bases, and 11 bases lay in between. Germline CDR1 is SGHRS and CDR2 is YFSETQ. This CDR3 region has 15 residues. CDR3 amino acids: CASSLAPDRTGELFF. The CDR3 region has the DNA TGCGCCAGCAGCTTGGCCCCTGACAGGACCGGGGAGCTGTTTTTT.

V gene TRBV4-3 combines with J gene TRBJ2-1; TRBD1 matches 8 bases. The J segment lost 8 bases and the V segment lost 4 bases, leaving 7 bases of the junction unmatched. Germline values: CDR1 LGHNA, CDR2 YSLEER. The CDR3 length is 14 residues. The CDR3 sequence is CASSPRQGAYEQFF. The DNA of the CDR3 is TGCGCCAGCAGCCCCCGGCAGGGGGCCTATGAGCAGTTCTTC.

The gene calls are TRBV6-1 and TRBJ2-7, with TRBD1 matching over 9 bases. CDR3 length: 14 residues. The trim removed 6 bases at V and 4 bases at J, leaving 7 bases unmatched. Germline-derived CDR1 and CDR2 are MNHNS and SASEGT. The CDR3 nucleotides read TGTGCCAGCAGGGGAGGACAGGGGAGATACGAGCAGTACTTC. It is translated as CASRGGQGRYEQYF.

The chain employs TRBV2 and TRBJ2-3, with TRBD1 matching over 12 bases. This CDR3 contains 15 residues. V shed 5 bases and J 4 bases; nucleotides not matched to a gene: 4. CDR1 and CDR2 from the germline V gene are SNHLY and FYNNEI. In DNA form, the CDR3 reads TGTGCCAGCAGTCTTGGGACAGGGGGCGCAGATACGCAGTATTTT. Protein sequence: CASSLGTGGADTQYF.

There are a few counts of this clone. The V and J genes are TRBV6-6 and TRBJ2-1, with D tentatively TRBD1 (6 bases). V was shortened by 5 bases and J by 9 bases, with 17 bases between the two germline ends. Germline CDR1 is MNHNY and CDR2 is SVGAGI (reference sequence). The CDR3 runs to 14 residues. CDR3 sequence (DNA): TGTGCCAGCAGTACACAGGGTGGGGTGACTGAGCAGTTCTTC. This gives the protein CASSTQGGVTEQFF.

The chain recombines TRBV29-1 with TRBJ2-3, with 8 bases lining up with TRBD1. Unmatched junction bases numbered 2, after V lost 5 bases and J lost 1 base. Germline lookup yields CDR1 SQVTM and CDR2 ANQGSEA. The CDR3 extends over 13 amino acids. The CDR3 sequence is CSVRGQGTDTQYF. CDR3 DNA sequence: TGCAGCGTTCGGGGACAGGGCACAGATACGCAGTATTTT.

In this sample, this clone turned up a few times. This specimen includes other DNA sequences encoding the same CDR3. The chain is built from TRBV18 and TRBJ2-5; D is perhaps TRBD1 (6 bases). Germline CDR1 is KGHSH and CDR2 is LQKENI. Trimming removed 6 bases at V and 2 bases at J, with 10 bases between. CDR3 length: 13 residues. The CDR3 is CASSLGQQETQYF. DNA for the CDR3: TGTGCCAGCTCCCTCGGACAGCAAGAGACCCAGTACTTC.

This clone was detected only a few times. The rearrangement uses TRBV11-3 and TRBJ2-7; 7 positions match TRBD2. Per germline, CDR1 SGHNT and CDR2 YENEEA. With 5 bases clipped from V and 2 bases from J, the junction kept 12 bases outside the gene matches. The length of the CDR3 is 16 residues. The CDR3 bases are TGTGCCAGCAGCCCAGGTTGGCGGGAGAAACCCTACGAGCAGTACTTC. Translation gives CASSPGWREKPYEQYF.

Only a few counts were recorded for this clone. This chain joins TRBV6-5 and TRBJ1-2; 7 nucleotides align to TRBD1. CDR3 length equals 14 residues. From germline, CDR1 is MNHEY and CDR2 SVGAGI. Trimming removed 6 bases from V and 2 bases from J; junction bases left unmatched: 6. DNA for the CDR3: TGTGCCAGCAGCCGCGACAGGGACAACTATGGCTACACCTTC. This gives the protein CASSRDRDNYGYTF.

To note about this clone: Other DNA variants within this sample encode the same CDR3. The chain joins TRBV9 to TRBJ2-5; 8 bases map to TRBD1. V shed 3 bases, J shed 4 bases, and the junction held 5 bases outside the gene matches. Germline CDR1 reads SGDLS; CDR2 reads YYNGEE. The CDR3 has 14 amino acids. This CDR3 reads CASSEGQGGETQYF. In nucleotides, the CDR3 is TGTGCCAGCAGCGAAGGACAGGGCGGAGAGACCCAGTACTTC.

The chain recombines TRBV30 with TRBJ1-3, with 8 bases identical to TRBD1. The CDR3 covers 13 residues. Germline V lookup: CDR1 GTSNPN, CDR2 SVGIG (reference sequence). Trimming at V came to 8 bases and at J to 4 bases, leaving 7 bases not matched to a gene. The CDR3 sequence: CARQGTGGNTIYF. The CDR3 DNA sequence: TGTGCCAGACAGGGGACGGGGGGAAACACCATATATTTT.

The chain is built from TRBV2 and TRBJ2-1; 11 bases match TRBD2. CDR3 size: 14 residues. CDR1 and CDR2 from the germline V gene are SNHLY and FYNNEI. V lost 5 bases and J lost 7; bases outside the gene matches: 4. Here the CDR3 DNA reads TGTGCCAGCAGTTCCATAGCGGGAGGGAATGAGCAGTTCTTC. As protein: CASSSIAGGNEQFF.

The rearrangement links TRBV30 to TRBJ2-5; D is unclear. The CDR3 spans 15 residues. Trimming stripped 0 bases from V and 2 bases from J, with 13 bases between. CDR1 is GTSNPN, CDR2 SVGIG, per germline (reference sequence). The CDR3 sequence is CAWSVALLMQETQYF. CDR3 coding DNA: TGTGCCTGGAGTGTAGCACTGTTGATGCAAGAGACCCAGTACTTC.

The V call is TRBV30, the J call TRBJ2-3, with D possibly matching TRBD2 (6 bases). Between the trimmed V and J ends, which lost 8 bases and 5 bases, there was a span of 20 bases. Germline CDR1 and CDR2: GTSNPN and SVGIG (reference sequence). There are 14 residues in the CDR3. The CDR3 sequence is CAQSHSGPGDTQYF. The CDR3 coding sequence is TGTGCCCAGAGCCATAGCGGTCCGGGAGATACGCAGTATTTT.